The present TCR beta chain was sequenced within a study of T cell responses to AZD1222 COVID-19 vaccine. At the level of the study: Second-dose intervals of approximately 4 or approximately 12 weeks were pooled. Study-level results: Vaccine-associated CD4 TCRs ranged over spike, dominating at 160-218 and 743-854. Spike-specific TCR breadth and depth grew following two AZD1222 doses. Unmutated variant regions are reportedly targeted by nearly half of spike-specific TCRs.

Trimming shortened V by 4 bases and J by 2 bases, and 3 bases separated the two germline ends. Per germline, CDR1 LNHDA and CDR2 SQIVND (reference sequence). This CDR3 region has 11 residues. Assay used: immunoSEQ multiplex PCR; TCRdb lists only in-frame clones, some missing. This sample yields over 150,000 clones, of which 90% are seen a single time; around 3% belongs to the top ten. Comments on this clone: Its matching antigen is unknown.

The sequencing here drew on peripheral blood, taken on day 0 of AZD1222 vaccination. The gene calls are TRBV19 and TRBJ2-7; unclear D gene. The receptor was derived from an adult in good health. The CDR3 nucleotides read TGTGCCAGTAGTAATACCTACGAGCAGTACTTC. The encoded protein is CASSNTYEQYF.